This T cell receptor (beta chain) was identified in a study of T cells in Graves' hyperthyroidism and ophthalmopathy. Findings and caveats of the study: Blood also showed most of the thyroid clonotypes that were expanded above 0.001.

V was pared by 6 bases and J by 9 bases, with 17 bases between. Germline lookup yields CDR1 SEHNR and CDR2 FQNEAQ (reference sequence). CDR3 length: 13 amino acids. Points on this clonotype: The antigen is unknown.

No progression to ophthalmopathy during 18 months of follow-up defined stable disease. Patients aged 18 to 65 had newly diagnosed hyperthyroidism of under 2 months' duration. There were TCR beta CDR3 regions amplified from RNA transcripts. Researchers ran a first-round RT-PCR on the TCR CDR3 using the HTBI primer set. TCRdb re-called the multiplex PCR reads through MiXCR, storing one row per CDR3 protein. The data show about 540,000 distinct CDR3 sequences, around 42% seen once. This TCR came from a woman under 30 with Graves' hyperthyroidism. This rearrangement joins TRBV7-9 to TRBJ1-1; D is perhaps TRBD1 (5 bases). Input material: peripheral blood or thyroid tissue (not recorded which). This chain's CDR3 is CASRPLGELQAFF. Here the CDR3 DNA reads TGTGCCAGCAGGCCCCTGGGGGAACTACAAGCTTTCTTT.